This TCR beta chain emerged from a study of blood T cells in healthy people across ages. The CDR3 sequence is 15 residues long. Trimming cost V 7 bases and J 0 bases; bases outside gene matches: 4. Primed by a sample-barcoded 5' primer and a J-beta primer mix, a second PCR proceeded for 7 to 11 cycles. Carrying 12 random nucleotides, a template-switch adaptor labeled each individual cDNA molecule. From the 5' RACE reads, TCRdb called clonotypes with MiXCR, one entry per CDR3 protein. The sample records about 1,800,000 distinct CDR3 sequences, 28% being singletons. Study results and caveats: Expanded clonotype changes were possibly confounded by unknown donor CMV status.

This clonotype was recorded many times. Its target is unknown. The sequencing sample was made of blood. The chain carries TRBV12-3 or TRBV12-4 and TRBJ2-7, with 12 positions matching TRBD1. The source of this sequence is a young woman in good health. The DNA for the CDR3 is TGTGCCAGCACCCGGGACAGGGGGCCCTCCTACGAGCAGTACTTC. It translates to CASTRDRGPSYEQYF.